A single sample gave rise to the 13 T cell receptor beta chains below, sequenced in a study of T-cell memory formation after mild COVID-19. TCRdb independently ran MiXCR on the 5' RACE reads; one entry per CDR3 protein. Of 390,000 or so distinct CDR3 sequences listed, approximately 16% are singletons. Sequenced material: PBMCs or a T cell subset sorted from them (not recorded which). The receptor source for this set is a man aged 18 to 29 who had mild COVID-19 (a few samples of this study predate the infection). Cell type and time point are not known.

This clonotype was detected only a few times. This chain links TRBV20-1 with TRBJ1-3; D not resolved. Germline lookup yields CDR1 DFQATT and CDR2 SNEGSKA (reference sequence). V lost 0 bases, J lost 1 base, and 10 bases lay in between. The length of the CDR3 is 15 residues. As DNA, the CDR3 is TGCAGTGCTAGAGAACGGGGTGCGTCTGGAAACACCATATATTTT. Amino acids: CSARERGASGNTIYF.

V usage is TRBV20-1 and J usage is TRBJ1-1, with D tentatively TRBD1 (6 bases). This CDR3 has 13 residues. V lost 0 bases and J lost 5, with 10 bases in between. The germline CDR1 and CDR2 sequences are DFQATT and SNEGSKA (reference sequence). Here the CDR3 DNA reads TGCAGTGCTAGAGAACAGGGAATTACTGAAGCTTTCTTT. It encodes CSAREQGITEAFF.

In its sample, this clonotype was seen a few times. The chain uses TRBV19 and TRBJ1-1, with D unclear. Germline V CDR1 and CDR2: LNHDA, SQIVND (reference sequence). Trimming shortened V by 3 bases and J by 3 bases, and 8 bases separated the two germline ends. The CDR3 is 13 residues long. CDR3 loop: CASSIWRDTEAFF. The CDR3 DNA reads as TGTGCCAGTAGTATCTGGAGGGACACTGAAGCTTTCTTT.

There are many counts of this clonotype. The chain links TRBV29-1 to TRBJ2-3; TRBD2 matches at 10 bases. Germline V gene lookup returns CDR1 SQVTM and CDR2 ANQGSEA. The CDR3 sequence is 14 residues long. Trimming cost V 7 bases and J 2 bases; bases outside gene matches: 6. The CDR3 region has the DNA TGCAGCGCCAGACTAGCGGGCGTCACAGATACGCAGTATTTT. Its protein product is CSARLAGVTDTQYF.

The chain is built from TRBV4-1 and TRBJ2-5, with D possibly being TRBD1 (5 bases). V lost 3 bases, J lost 0 bases, and 5 bases lay in between. This CDR3 spans 13 amino acids. From germline, CDR1 is MGHRA and CDR2 YSYEKL. This chain's CDR3 is CASSQTDQETQYF. The CDR3 DNA reads TGCGCCAGCAGCCAGACAGACCAAGAGACCCAGTACTTC.

CDR3 in amino acids: CASSFGQGGNEQFF. The CDR3, as DNA: TGTGCCAGCAGCTTTGGACAGGGGGGGAATGAGCAGTTCTTC. The rearrangement joins TRBV7-9 to TRBJ2-1, with TRBD1 matching over 10 bases. Germline V gene lookup returns CDR1 SEHNR and CDR2 FQNEAQ (reference sequence). CDR3 length: 14 amino acids. The V gene end was trimmed by 3 bases and the J gene end by 7 bases; junction bases not matched to a gene: 3. Complete variable domain (other parts from reference TRBV7-9 and TRBJ2-1): DTGVSQNPRHKITKRGQNVTFRCDPISEHNRLYWYRQTLGQGPEFLTYFQNEAQLEKSRLLSDRFSAERPKGSFSTLEIQRTEQGDSAMYLCASSFGQGGNEQFFGPGTRLTVL.

This clonotype was seen more than once but under ten times. J is TRBJ2-5 and V is TRBV6-1, with D perhaps TRBD1 (5 bases). Germline values: CDR1 MNHNS, CDR2 SASEGT. The CDR3 runs 13 residues. V lost 3 bases and J 4 bases, leaving 9 bases between the germline ends. CDR3 protein: CASSDGATETQYF. The CDR3 bases are TGTGCCAGCAGTGATGGGGCTACAGAGACCCAGTACTTC.

The chain couples TRBV6-2 or TRBV6-3 to TRBJ2-7, with D possibly being TRBD1 or TRBD2 (5 bases each). Germline V gene sequence: CDR1 MNHEY, CDR2 SVGEGT. V was trimmed by 2 bases and J by 2 bases, leaving 10 bases between them. The CDR3 length is 14 residues. The CDR3 nucleotides are TGTGCCAGCAGTTACGGGGACGGAGCCTACGAGCAGTACGTC. The encoded protein is CASSYGDGAYEQYV.

This clonotype was counted ten times or more. The CDR3 reads CAIRGADMETQYF. As DNA, the CDR3 is TGTGCCATCAGGGGGGCCGATATGGAGACCCAGTACTTC. The rearrangement joins TRBV10-3 to TRBJ2-5; D may be TRBD1 (6 bases). Germline V gene data show CDR1 as ENHRY and CDR2 as SYGVKD. The CDR3 covers 13 residues. V was clipped by 6 bases and J by 5 bases, with 13 bases between them.

This clonotype was counted only a few times. This chain joins TRBV7-6 and TRBJ2-1, with unresolved D. With 2 bases removed from V and 2 bases from J, the gap between germline ends came to 10 bases. The CDR3 runs 15 residues. Germline CDR1 and CDR2: SGHVS and FNYEAQ. The CDR3 here is CASSLTREAYNEQFF. As DNA, the CDR3 is TGTGCCAGCAGCTTAACGCGTGAAGCCTACAATGAGCAGTTCTTC.

The CDR3: CSARVRTQYF. CDR3 DNA: TGCAGTGCTAGAGTTCGGACGCAGTATTTT. The V and J genes are TRBV20-1 and TRBJ2-3; D unclear. Germline V gene lookup returns CDR1 DFQATT and CDR2 SNEGSKA (reference sequence). CDR3 length: 10 residues. V was trimmed by 1 base and J by 9 bases, leaving 5 bases between them.

This chain connects TRBV6-5 to TRBJ1-1, with D maybe TRBD1 (5 bases). Germline CDR1 reads MNHEY; CDR2 reads SVGAGI. The CDR3 has 16 residues. Trimming shortened V by 2 bases and J by 4 bases, and 17 bases separated the two germline ends. The CDR3 loop is CASSYSGTGLGTEAFF. CDR3 DNA: TGTGCCAGCAGTTACAGCGGGACGGGGCTAGGCACTGAAGCTTTCTTT.

The chain joins TRBV5-5 to TRBJ1-2; possible D gene TRBD1, 6 bases. Deletions cut 1 base from V and 4 bases from J, with 14 bases between. The CDR3 has 15 amino acids. The germline V gene has CDR1 SGHKS and CDR2 YYEKEE (reference sequence). CDR3 region: CASSLTPTGIYGYTF. CDR3 coding DNA: TGTGCCAGCAGCTTGACCCCTACAGGGATCTATGGCTACACCTTC.